Below, one T cell receptor beta chain is given with its context. Its antigen is undetermined. The sample comes from a study of CD8+CD57+ T cells in acquired aplastic anemia. About the research overall: On average, sorted CD4+ and CD8+ cells gave about 2.9 ug of DNA. General study results and limits: Simpson's diversity of CD8+ cells was not significantly different in patients compared with controls. Patients and controls turned out to have around 29 CD8+ CDR3 sequences in common.

Those patients picked for sequencing had displayed CD8+CD57+ cell expansion on flow cytometry. All patients were therapy-naive when blood was sampled. CDR1 is SGHAT, CDR2 FQDESV, per germline (reference sequence). The CDR3 runs 16 residues. Between the trimmed V and J ends, which lost 4 bases and 3 bases, there was a span of 19 bases. Profiles of TCR beta VDJ and CDR3 were generated from a genomic DNA template. TCRdb ran MiXCR on the reads and lists one entry per CDR3 protein. Counted here are more than 70,000 distinct CDR3 sequences, about 70% occurring once; the ten biggest clones make up roughly 80%.

The source is a human donor with aplastic anemia. Sequences were obtained from sorted CD4+, CD8+, or CD8+CD57+ T cells (not recorded which) from PBMCs. The chain links TRBV11-1 to TRBJ2-7; D could derive from TRBD1 or TRBD2 (5 bases each). The CDR3 reads CASSSTRGRELYEQYF. The CDR3 nucleotides read TGTGCCAGCAGCTCTACGAGGGGCAGGGAACTCTACGAGCAGTACTTC.